This TCR beta chain was documented in a study of T-cell reconstitution after alpha-beta-depleted transplantation in children. The library targeted TCRbeta and was prepared with unique molecular identifiers. TCRdb reprocessed the PCR reads via MiXCR and lists one record per CDR3 protein. The data show more than 250,000 distinct CDR3 sequences, with over 8% seen just once and 10% held by the top ten. Germline loops: CDR1 LNHDA, CDR2 SQIVND (reference sequence). V dropped 6 bases and J dropped 9 bases, with 15 bases sitting between them. The CDR3 runs 14 residues. This clonotype was detected many times. The sample here was PBMCs from the stem cell graft donor, taken from the stem cell graft. The chain carries TRBV19 and TRBJ1-6; D remains unclear. The sequence came from a human donor who donated a stem cell graft to a child with SCID. CDR3 loop: CASSLFGEASPLHF. DNA of the CDR3: TGTGCCAGTAGCCTGTTCGGTGAGGCTTCACCCCTCCACTTT.